Listed here are 18 T cell receptor beta chains from one sample, sequenced in a study of blood T cells in healthy people across ages. The authors ran a second PCR of roughly 6 to 12 cycles using a sample-barcoded 5' primer and a J-beta primer mix. One entry per CDR3 protein results from TCRdb running MiXCR on the 5' RACE reads. The repertoire holds a few hundred thousand distinct CDR3 sequences, with less than 30% as singletons. Material: blood. The origin of the receptors is a woman aged 70-85 years in good health.

The rearrangement uses TRBV3-1 and TRBJ1-5, with unresolved D. Looked up from germline, CDR1 is LGHDT and CDR2 is YNNKEL (reference sequence). The V gene lost 0 bases and the J gene lost 7 bases, with 7 bases spanning the gap. The CDR3 has 13 amino acids. The CDR3 nucleotides read TGTGCCAGCAGCCAAGAAGGCCACCAGCCCCAGCATTTT. Translating gives CASSQEGHQPQHF.

This clonotype was picked up a small number of times. The chain uses TRBV14 and TRBJ1-2; D is unresolved. The germline V and J ends were trimmed by 1 base and 6 bases, with 18 bases remaining between them. Germline V lookup: CDR1 SGHDN, CDR2 FVKESK. The CDR3 loop spans 16 amino acids. DNA of the CDR3: TGTGCCAGCAGCCAAGGTCTTCGCAACCCGCGGGATGGCTACACCTTC. As protein: CASSQGLRNPRDGYTF.

A single count supports this clonotype. The chain has TRBV20-1 and TRBJ2-6; D not certain. Germline CDR1 reads DFQATT; CDR2 reads SNEGSKA (reference sequence). V lost 6 bases, J lost 0 bases, and 12 bases lay in between. The CDR3 totals 15 residues. The CDR3 is CSAALGPSGANVLTF. CDR3 in DNA: TGCAGTGCCGCACTCGGGCCCTCTGGGGCCAACGTCCTGACTTTC.

This clonotype appeared a few times. The rearrangement joins TRBV5-1 to TRBJ1-1; a weak D match, TRBD1 (6 bases). The CDR3 has 16 amino acids. CDR1 is SGHRS, CDR2 YFSETQ, per germline. V was cut by 0 bases and J by 2 bases, with 14 bases left in between. CDR3 region: CASSLGRDKRNTEAFF. The CDR3 region has the DNA TGCGCCAGCAGCTTGGGTAGGGACAAGCGAAACACTGAAGCTTTCTTT.

The chain joins TRBV5-5 to TRBJ2-5; possibly TRBD1 for D (6 bases). The V gene lost 0 bases and the J gene lost 5 bases, with 11 bases spanning the gap. CDR3 size: 14 residues. In germline, CDR1 is SGHKS, CDR2 YYEKEE (reference sequence). CDR3 in DNA: TGTGCCAGCAGCTTGGACAGGGCCTTTGAGACCCAGTACTTC. Encoded protein: CASSLDRAFETQYF.

This clonotype turned up a few times. This may be a read error, as it is one base from a much larger clone. The genes are TRBV29-1 and TRBJ2-5, with D perhaps TRBD2 (5 bases). This CDR3 is built from 15 residues. Germline V gene sequence: CDR1 SQVTM, CDR2 ANQGSEA. As DNA, the CDR3 is TGCAGCGTTGAACCCCCGCGGACTCCTCAAGAGACCCGGTACTTC. Its protein product is CSVEPPRTPQETRYF.

This sequence joins TRBV12-3 or TRBV12-4 and TRBJ2-5; 11 bases match TRBD1. Gene TRBJ2-7 matches the end of the DNA better, so the J call may be wrong. The CDR3 covers 16 residues. The CDR3 DNA sequence: TGTGCCAGCAGTTTAGCGCCCGGACAGGGGGCAATCGAGCAGTACTTC. Its translation: CASSLAPGQGAIEQYF.

The chain couples TRBV6-2 or TRBV6-3 to TRBJ1-6; D is unclear. Deletions cut 2 bases from V and 7 bases from J, with 6 bases between. Germline V lookup: CDR1 MNHEY, CDR2 SVGEGT. The CDR3 runs 13 residues. The CDR3 here is CASSYDPNSPLHF. The CDR3 DNA follows: TGTGCCAGCAGTTACGACCCGAATTCACCCCTCCACTTT.

The chain employs TRBV5-6 and TRBJ2-5, with 10 bases matching TRBD2. The end of the DNA fits TRBJ2-1 better, so the J call may be wrong. The CDR3 runs 17 residues. CDR1 is SGHDT and CDR2 is YYEEEE in the germline V gene. CDR3 in DNA: TGTGCCAGCAGCTTTGAACGGTTTGCTAGCGGGAGAAATGAGCAGTTCTTC. It yields the protein CASSFERFASGRNEQFF.

This clonotype was counted ten times or more. The genes are TRBV29-1 and TRBJ2-2, with unresolved D. The CDR3 has 11 amino acids. V was clipped by 5 bases and J by 2 bases, with 3 bases between them. Germline CDR1 SQVTM, CDR2 ANQGSEA. CDR3 loop: CSVSNTGELFF. For the CDR3, the DNA is TGCAGCGTTTCTAACACCGGGGAGCTGTTTTTT.

This chain joins TRBV5-1 and TRBJ2-7; 8 bases map to TRBD2. The length of the CDR3 is 16 residues. V gave up 0 bases and J gave up 3 bases; unmatched junction bases: 8. The V gene's germline CDR1 is SGHRS and CDR2 YFSETQ. The CDR3, as DNA: TGCGCCAGCAGCTTGGACGGGAGGGCCGCTTTCTACGAGCAGTACTTC. It codes for CASSLDGRAAFYEQYF. The full variable domain, in which reference TRBV5-1 and TRBJ2-7 provide the parts outside the CDR3, is KAGVTQTPRYLIKTRGQQVTLSCSPISGHRSVSWYQQTPGQGLQFLFEYFSETQRNKGNFPGRFSGRQFSNSRSEMNVSTLELGDSALYLCASSLDGRAAFYEQYFGPGTRLTVT.

V gene TRBV29-1 combines with J gene TRBJ2-1, with D possibly TRBD2 on 6 matching bases. The CDR3 has 13 residues. The V end was cut by 6 bases, the J end by 2 bases, with 11 bases between. CDR1 and CDR2 from the germline V gene are SQVTM and ANQGSEA. Here the CDR3 reads CSVGPGAYNEQFF. The CDR3 bases are TGCAGCGTAGGGCCGGGGGCCTACAATGAGCAGTTCTTC.

The chain links TRBV2 to TRBJ1-5, with 7 nucleotides matching TRBD1. V lost 7 bases to trimming and J lost 7 bases; unmatched junction nucleotides: 10. The germline CDR1 and CDR2 sequences are SNHLY and FYNNEI. The CDR3 length is 14 residues. The CDR3 is CASNSRDSYQPQHF. Here the CDR3 DNA reads TGTGCCAGCAACTCCCGGGACAGCTACCAGCCCCAGCATTTT.

The rearrangement uses TRBV27 and TRBJ2-4, with D uncertain. V was trimmed by 5 bases and J by 11 bases, leaving 16 bases between them. CDR1 and CDR2 (germline): MNHEY, SMNVEV (reference sequence). The CDR3 spans 13 residues. The CDR3 nucleotides are TGTGCCAGCAGTCCTTTCGGAGCTAAGGTTCAGTACTTC. Translation gives CASSPFGAKVQYF.

This clonotype was observed a few times. The chain links TRBV29-1 to TRBJ2-5; 9 bases map to TRBD1. The CDR3 loop spans 12 amino acids. Germline CDR1 SQVTM, CDR2 ANQGSEA. The junction had 5 bases not matched to a gene; V was cut back by 7 bases and J by 5 bases. The CDR3 coding sequence is TGCAGCGGCCTACAGGGGGCCGAGACCCAGTACTTC. Translated: CSGLQGAETQYF.

This clonotype occurred a few times. The CDR3 sequence: CASSEPPCRAFGNEQFF. The DNA of the CDR3 is TGCGCCAGCAGTGAGCCACCCTGTAGGGCCTTTGGGAATGAGCAGTTCTTC. V and J are TRBV10-1 and TRBJ2-5, with D uncertain. Near its end, the DNA agrees better with TRBJ2-1, so the J call may be wrong. Germline V CDR1 and CDR2: WNHNN, SYGVQD (reference sequence). This CDR3 is built from 17 residues.

This clonotype showed up just a few times. This chain joins TRBV7-2 and TRBJ2-5; no clear D gene. Germline V gene sequence: CDR1 SGHTA, CDR2 FQGNSA. The CDR3 totals 13 residues. The germline V and J ends were trimmed by 5 bases and 4 bases, with 11 bases remaining between them. CDR3 bases: TGTGCCAGCAGCACGCGACCGGGAGAGACCCAGTACTTC. It yields the protein CASSTRPGETQYF.

This clonotype has a count of ten or more. The chain has TRBV20-1 and TRBJ1-2; no firm D call. The germline V and J ends were trimmed by 2 bases and 4 bases, with 8 bases remaining between them. The CDR3 sequence is 12 residues long. Per germline, CDR1 DFQATT and CDR2 SNEGSKA (reference sequence). Here the CDR3 DNA reads TGCAGTGCTAGATCCGATGGCTATGGCTACACCTTC. Its protein is CSARSDGYGYTF.